The rows below give T cell receptor beta chains drawn from one sample of a study of identical twins. TCRdb reprocessed the 5' RACE reads with MiXCR, giving one entry per CDR3 protein. The sample consists of hundreds of thousands of distinct CDR3 sequences, roughly 18% of them appearing once. Another study also made use of these data, one on T cells expressing NK-cell markers.

Input material: PBMCs. The receptor set was obtained from a woman aged 18 to 35 in good health. Both conserved end residues are part of each CDR3. The order of the fields is clone size, J gene, D gene, V gene, CDR3 DNA, CDR3 protein. D genes are given only for firm matches. For some rows the clone size is stated as once, few or many, or as a class when expanded; others skip it.

size: few
J: TRBJ2-1
D: TRBD2
V: TRBV14
DNA: TGTGCCAGCAGCCAACTGGGACTAGACGTGGTTGAGCAGTTCTTC
CDR3: CASSQLGLDVVEQFF

size: few
J: TRBJ2-5
D: NA
V: TRBV12-3/TRBV12-4
DNA: TGTGCCAGCGCTCGGGCGCAGGGGCAAGAGACCCAGTACTTC
CDR3: CASARAQGQETQYF

size: NA
J: TRBJ1-6
D: TRBD1
V: TRBV12-3/TRBV12-4
DNA: TGTGCCAGCAGTCCCTCCGGACAGGGAGAGTCACCCCTCCACTTT
CDR3: CASSPSGQGESPLHF

size: NA
J: TRBJ1-2
D: NA
V: TRBV10-3
DNA: TGTGCCATCACCGGACAGTCATTTTATGGCTACACCTTC
CDR3: CAITGQSFYGYTF

size: NA
J: TRBJ2-7
D: NA
V: TRBV29-1
DNA: TGCAGCGTTGGGGTAGGGGTGGTCCACCCCTACGAGCAGTACTTC
CDR3: CSVGVGVVHPYEQYF

size: NA
J: TRBJ2-5
D: NA
V: TRBV2
DNA: TGTGCCAGCAGCGGCCCCGGGACCCCAGAGACCCAGTACTTC
CDR3: CASSGPGTPETQYF

size: NA
J: TRBJ2-2
D: NA
V: TRBV21-1
DNA: TGTGCCAGCAGCAGTGGGCAGAGCCAGAACACCGGGGAGCTGTTTTTT
CDR3: CASSSGQSQNTGELFF

size: NA
J: TRBJ2-1
D: NA
V: TRBV5-6
DNA: TGTGCCAGCAGCGGGGAGGAGCAGTTCTTC
CDR3: CASSGEEQFF

size: few
J: TRBJ2-2
D: TRBD1
V: TRBV4-1
DNA: TGCGCCAGCAGCCAAGGCTCCGGACAGGGCACGAACACCGGGGAGCTGTTTTTT
CDR3: CASSQGSGQGTNTGELFF

size: few
J: TRBJ1-5
D: NA
V: TRBV12-3/TRBV12-4
DNA: TGTGCCAGCAGTGCCCTCTCTACAGGGAGCAATCAGCCCCAGCATTTT
CDR3: CASSALSTGSNQPQHF

size: NA
J: TRBJ1-2
D: NA
V: TRBV20-1
DNA: TGCAGTGCTAGAGACAGCACTAACTATGGCTACACCTTC
CDR3: CSARDSTNYGYTF

size: NA
J: TRBJ2-1
D: TRBD2
V: TRBV20-1
DNA: TGCAGTGCTAGAGAAACTAGCGGGAGGTACAGGAATGAGCAGTTCTTC
CDR3: CSARETSGRYRNEQFF

size: few
J: TRBJ2-1
D: NA
V: TRBV5-6
DNA: TGTGCCAGCAGCCTGATTGCCCGTAAGATTTACAATGAGCAGTTCTTC
CDR3: CASSLIARKIYNEQFF

size: few
J: TRBJ2-7
D: NA
V: TRBV3-1
DNA: TGTGCCAGCAGCCAAGCTGTAGGGGGTACGAGGCAGTACTTC
CDR3: CASSQAVGGTRQYF

size: NA
J: TRBJ1-6
D: NA
V: TRBV6-5
DNA: TGTGCCAGCAGTTACCGAGAGGGAATAGGTTCACCCCTCCACTTT
CDR3: CASSYREGIGSPLHF

size: few
J: TRBJ2-6
D: NA
V: TRBV5-6
DNA: TGTGCCAGCAGCTTCCGGGCAGGGAAGGTCGCTGGGGCCAACGTCCTGACTTTC
CDR3: CASSFRAGKVAGANVLTF

size: many
J: TRBJ2-1
D: NA
V: TRBV5-5
DNA: TGTGCCAGCAGCTTGGGCGAGCGGGAGCAGTTCTTC
CDR3: CASSLGEREQFF

size: NA
J: TRBJ1-2
D: TRBD1
V: TRBV20-1
DNA: TGCAGTGCTAAACAGGGGGCCGGTGGCTACACCTTC
CDR3: CSAKQGAGGYTF

size: few
J: TRBJ2-1
D: TRBD1
V: TRBV5-5
DNA: TGTGCCAGCAGCCCGGGACAGTCCAATGAGCAGTTCTTC
CDR3: CASSPGQSNEQFF

size: few
J: TRBJ2-2
D: NA
V: TRBV29-1
DNA: TGCAGCGCCGGGCCCGCAGACACCGGGGAGCTGTTTTTT
CDR3: CSAGPADTGELFF